This is a list of T cell receptor beta chains from one sample in a study of cytomegalovirus exposure and HLA in healthy donors. Profiled with immunoSEQ multiplex PCR; TCRdb holds only in-frame clones, not every one. The sample has about 76,000 clones, around 72% seen once; the top ten hold 16%. The sample comprised PBMCs. Receptors were obtained from a woman aged 40 to 50 in good health and CMV-seropositive. Each CDR3 is given with its conserved first and last residue. D genes are given only for firm matches. Rows give clone size only sometimes, using once, few, many, or a class for an expanded clone.

j_call,d_call,v_call,clone_size,cdr3_aa,cdr3_nt
TRBJ1-2,TRBD1,TRBV30,NA,CAWSATGGKSRGYTF,TGTGCCTGGAGTGCGACAGGGGGCAAAAGTCGTGGCTACACCTTC
TRBJ2-1,TRBD2,TRBV5-3,NA,CARSFSGRRSYNEQFF,TGTGCCAGAAGCTTTAGCGGGAGGCGCTCCTACAATGAGCAGTTCTTC
TRBJ2-5,NA,TRBV29-1,NA,CSVGGLTQYF,TGCAGCGTCGGAGGACTTACCCAGTACTTC
TRBJ1-1,TRBD1,TRBV11-1,few,CASCPRGGIKAFF,TGTGCCAGCTGCCCCAGAGGGGGCATAAAAGCTTTCTTT
TRBJ1-1,NA,TRBV14,NA,CASSQLFAGKRTEAFF,TGTGCCAGCAGCCAACTTTTCGCGGGAAAGAGGACTGAAGCTTTCTTT
TRBJ2-3,NA,TRBV7-2,NA,CASSSLGGLDTQYF,TGTGCCAGCAGCTCCCTTGGTGGCCTGGATACGCAGTATTTT
TRBJ1-3,TRBD1,TRBV19,NA,CASIPPGTGNVNTIYF,TGTGCCAGTATCCCACCGGGGACAGGGAACGTAAACACCATATATTTT
TRBJ2-3,NA,TRBV18,NA,CASSPLTPDTQYF,TGTGCCAGCTCACCGCTCACACCAGATACGCAGTATTTT
TRBJ1-1,TRBD1,TRBV7-2,NA,CASRGRGQAGLSTEAFF,TGTGCCAGCAGGGGAAGGGGACAGGCAGGATTGAGCACTGAAGCTTTCTTT
TRBJ1-1,NA,TRBV15,NA,CATSRPQVRDTEAFF,TGTGCCACCAGCAGACCACAGGTTAGGGACACTGAAGCTTTCTTT
TRBJ1-1,NA,TRBV28,NA,CASSLQVNTEAFF,TGTGCCAGCAGTTTACAGGTGAACACTGAAGCTTTCTTT
TRBJ1-5,NA,TRBV7-9,NA,CASSLNGSNSNQPQHF,TGTGCCAGCAGCTTAAATGGCTCGAATAGCAATCAGCCCCAGCATTTT
TRBJ2-1,TRBD2,TRBV4-1,few,CASSQGIASGANEQFF,TGCGCCAGCAGCCAAGGCATCGCTAGCGGGGCCAATGAGCAGTTCTTC
TRBJ1-2,NA,TRBV4-3,NA,CASSQDSQGPYGGYTF,TGCGCCAGCAGCCAAGATAGCCAGGGGCCCTATGGGGGCTACACCTTC
TRBJ2-7,NA,TRBV13,NA,CASSSMTSSYEQYF,TGTGCCAGCAGCTCGATGACTAGCTCCTACGAGCAGTACTTC
TRBJ2-1,NA,TRBV4-1,NA,CASSQVPRGPNNEQFF,TGCGCCAGCAGCCAAGTACCGCGGGGGCCGAACAATGAGCAGTTCTTC
TRBJ1-1,TRBD1,TRBV30,NA,CAWDRQGNTEAFF,TGTGCCTGGGACAGACAGGGGAACACTGAAGCTTTCTTT
TRBJ1-2,NA,TRBV5-1,NA,CASSTGHLNYGYTF,TGCGCCAGCAGCACGGGACATCTTAACTATGGCTACACCTTC
TRBJ1-1,TRBD1,TRBV19,NA,CASSMDRISEAFF,TGTGCCAGTAGCATGGACAGGATCTCTGAAGCTTTCTTT
TRBJ2-7,NA,TRBV5-6,NA,CASSFGGVNEQYF,TGTGCCAGCAGCTTCGGGGGAGTCAACGAGCAGTACTTC
TRBJ2-7,NA,TRBV18,NA,CASSPPPPSYEQYF,TGTGCCAGCTCACCACCCCCCCCGAGCTACGAGCAGTACTTC
TRBJ1-5,TRBD1,TRBV28,NA,CASSWDSSNQPQHF,TGTGCCAGCAGTTGGGACAGTAGCAATCAGCCCCAGCATTTT
TRBJ2-1,NA,TRBV9,NA,CASSVGSDSSYNEQFF,TGTGCCAGCAGCGTTGGTAGCGATAGCTCCTACAATGAGCAGTTCTTC